This is a list of T cell receptor beta chains from one sample in a study of control samples from healthy donors and cancer patients. Sequenced by immunoSEQ multiplex PCR; TCRdb stores in-frame clones only, minus some. This table holds some 180,000 clones. Sequenced: blood. These TCRs come from a woman in her 30s in good health. Both conserved end residues are part of each CDR3. D genes are given only for firm matches.

NA,TRBV30,TRBJ1-1,CAWNTGRGMNTEAFF,TGTGCCTGGAATACAGGCAGGGGTATGAACACTGAAGCTTTCTTT
NA,TRBV20-1,TRBJ1-5,CSASQPQHF,TGCAGTGCTAGTCAGCCCCAGCATTTT
NA,TRBV6-5,TRBJ1-2,CASSPDMLGYTF,TGTGCCAGCAGCCCGGACATGCTTGGCTACACCTTC
TRBD2,TRBV7-2,TRBJ2-1,CASTLQRGGLLDEQFF,TGTGCCAGCACCCTACAGCGGGGGGGCCTTTTGGATGAGCAGTTCTTC
NA,TRBV27,TRBJ1-2,CASSLVQNYGYTF,TGTGCCAGCAGTTTGGTACAGAACTATGGCTACACCTTC
NA,TRBV28,TRBJ2-3,CASSTDSSTDTQYF,TGTGCCAGCAGTACAGATTCTAGCACAGATACGCAGTATTTT
TRBD1,TRBV28,TRBJ1-5,CASSLRRRQGGNQPQHF,TGTGCCAGCAGTTTGCGGCGGAGACAGGGTGGCAATCAGCCCCAGCATTTT
TRBD1,TRBV5-1,TRBJ1-2,CASSELTGALYGYTF,TGCGCCAGCAGCGAACTGACAGGGGCGTTATATGGCTACACCTTC
TRBD1,TRBV10-3,TRBJ1-5,CAISDSLQQGASNQPQHF,TGTGCCATCAGTGATTCCCTTCAACAGGGGGCCAGCAATCAGCCCCAGCATTTT
NA,TRBV4-3,TRBJ1-5,CASSQGSQHNQPQHF,TGCGCCAGCAGCCAAGGGAGCCAGCACAATCAGCCCCAGCATTTT
TRBD1,TRBV28,TRBJ1-2,CASSRDSSLANYGYTF,TGTGCCAGCAGCAGGGACAGTAGCTTAGCTAACTATGGCTACACCTTC
NA,TRBV4-2,TRBJ2-2,CASSQDLANTGELFF,TGTGCCAGCAGCCAAGATTTGGCGAACACCGGGGAGCTGTTTTTT
NA,TRBV5-1,TRBJ1-1,CASSFNTEAFF,TGCGCCAGCAGCTTTAACACTGAAGCTTTCTTT
NA,TRBV10-1,TRBJ2-3,CASSESGHIF,TGCGCCAGCAGTGAGTCGGGCCACATTTTT
NA,TRBV5-1,TRBJ2-6,CASKPVTGANVLTF,TGCGCCAGCAAGCCGGTAACTGGGGCCAACGTCCTGACTTTC
NA,TRBV21-1,TRBJ1-6,CASSPRRVPKGGSGSSYNSPLHF,TGTGCCAGCAGCCCGCGGAGGGTCCCCAAGGGAGGGAGCGGTAGCTCCTATAATTCACCCCTCCACTTT
NA,TRBV3-1/TRBV3-2,TRBJ1-3,CASSWASGNTIYF,TGTGCCAGCAGCTGGGCTTCTGGAAACACCATATATTTT
TRBD1,TRBV9,TRBJ1-1,CASSASTGAEAFF,TGTGCCAGCAGCGCCTCGACAGGGGCTGAAGCTTTCTTT
NA,TRBV3-1/TRBV3-2,TRBJ1-4,CASSQRGFNEKLFF,TGTGCCAGCAGCCAAAGGGGGTTTAATGAAAAACTGTTTTTT
NA,TRBV2,TRBJ1-1,CASSEDPHGDTEAFF,TGTGCCAGCAGTGAGGACCCCCACGGGGACACTGAAGCTTTCTTT
NA,TRBV14,TRBJ1-1,CASSHRAGGEAFF,TGTGCCAGCAGCCACCGGGCCGGCGGCGAAGCTTTCTTT
TRBD1,TRBV7-2,TRBJ2-7,CASSSLTWDRSYEQYF,TGTGCCAGCAGTTCCTTGACGTGGGACAGGTCCTACGAGCAGTACTTC